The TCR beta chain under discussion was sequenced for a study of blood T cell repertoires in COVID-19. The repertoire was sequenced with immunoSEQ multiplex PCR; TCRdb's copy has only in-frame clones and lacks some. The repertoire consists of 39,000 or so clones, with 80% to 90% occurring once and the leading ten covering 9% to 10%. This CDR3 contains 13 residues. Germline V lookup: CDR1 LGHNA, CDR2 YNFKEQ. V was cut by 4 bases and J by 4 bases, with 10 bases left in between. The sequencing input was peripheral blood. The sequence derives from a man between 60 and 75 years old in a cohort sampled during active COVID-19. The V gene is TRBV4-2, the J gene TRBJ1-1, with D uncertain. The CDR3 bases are TGTGCCAGCAGCCTCCGAGGGCCCACTGAAGCTTTCTTT. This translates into CASSLRGPTEAFF.